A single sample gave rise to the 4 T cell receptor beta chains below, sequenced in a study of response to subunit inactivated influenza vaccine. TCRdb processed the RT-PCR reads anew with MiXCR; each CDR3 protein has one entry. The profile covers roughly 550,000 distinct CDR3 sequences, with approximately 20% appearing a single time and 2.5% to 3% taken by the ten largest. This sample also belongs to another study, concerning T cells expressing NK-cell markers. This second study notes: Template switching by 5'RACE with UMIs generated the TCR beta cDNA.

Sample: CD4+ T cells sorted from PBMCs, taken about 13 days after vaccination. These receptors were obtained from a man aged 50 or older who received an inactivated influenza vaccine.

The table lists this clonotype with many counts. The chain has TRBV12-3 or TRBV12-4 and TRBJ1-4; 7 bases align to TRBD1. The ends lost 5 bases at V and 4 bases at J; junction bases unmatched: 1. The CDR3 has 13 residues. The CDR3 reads CASSGQVNEKLFF. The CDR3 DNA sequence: TGTGCCAGCAGTGGACAGGTTAATGAAAAACTGTTTTTT.

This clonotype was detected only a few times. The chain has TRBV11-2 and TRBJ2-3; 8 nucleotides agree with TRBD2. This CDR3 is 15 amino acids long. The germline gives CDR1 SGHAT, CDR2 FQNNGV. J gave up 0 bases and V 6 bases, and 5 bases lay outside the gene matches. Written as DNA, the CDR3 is TGTGCCAGCAGAACACTAGCGGCTAGCACAGATACGCAGTATTTT. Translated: CASRTLAASTDTQYF. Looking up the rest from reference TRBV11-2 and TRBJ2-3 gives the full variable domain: EAGVAQSPRYKIIEKRQSVAFWCNPISGHATLYWYQQILGQGPKLLIQFQNNGVVDDSQLPKDRFSAERLKGVDSTLKIQPAKLEDSAVYLCASRTLAASTDTQYFGPGTRLTVL.

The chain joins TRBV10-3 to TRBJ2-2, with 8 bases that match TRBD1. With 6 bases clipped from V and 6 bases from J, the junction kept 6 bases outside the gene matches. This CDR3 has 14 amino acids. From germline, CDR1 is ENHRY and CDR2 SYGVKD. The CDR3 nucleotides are TGTGCCATCAGCGTCATGGACAGGGCCGGGGAGCTGTTTTTT. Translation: CAISVMDRAGELFF.

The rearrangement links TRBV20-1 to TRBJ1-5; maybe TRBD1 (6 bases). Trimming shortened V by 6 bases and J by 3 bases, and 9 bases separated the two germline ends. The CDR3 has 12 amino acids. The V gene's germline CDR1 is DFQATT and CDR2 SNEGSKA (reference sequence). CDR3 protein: CSAGTNNQPQHF. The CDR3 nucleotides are TGCAGTGCAGGGACAAACAATCAGCCCCAGCATTTT.